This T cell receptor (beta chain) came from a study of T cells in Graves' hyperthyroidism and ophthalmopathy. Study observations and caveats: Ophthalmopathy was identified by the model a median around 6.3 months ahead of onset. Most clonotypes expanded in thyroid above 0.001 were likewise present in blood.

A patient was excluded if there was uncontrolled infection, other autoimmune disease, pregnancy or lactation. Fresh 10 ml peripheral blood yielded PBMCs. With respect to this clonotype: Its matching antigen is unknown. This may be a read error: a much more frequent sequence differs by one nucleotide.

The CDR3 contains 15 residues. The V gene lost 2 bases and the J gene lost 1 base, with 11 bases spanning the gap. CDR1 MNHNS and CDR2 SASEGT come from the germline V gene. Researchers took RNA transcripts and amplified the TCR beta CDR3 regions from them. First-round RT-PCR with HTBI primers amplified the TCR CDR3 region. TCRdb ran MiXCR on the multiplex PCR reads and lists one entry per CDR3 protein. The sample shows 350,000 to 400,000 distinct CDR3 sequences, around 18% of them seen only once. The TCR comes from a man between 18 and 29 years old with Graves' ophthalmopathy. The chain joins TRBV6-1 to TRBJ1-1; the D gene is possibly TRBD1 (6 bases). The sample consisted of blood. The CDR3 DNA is TGTGCCAGCAGTGAATCCAGGACAGAGAACACTGAAGCTTTCTTT. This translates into CASSESRTENTEAFF.